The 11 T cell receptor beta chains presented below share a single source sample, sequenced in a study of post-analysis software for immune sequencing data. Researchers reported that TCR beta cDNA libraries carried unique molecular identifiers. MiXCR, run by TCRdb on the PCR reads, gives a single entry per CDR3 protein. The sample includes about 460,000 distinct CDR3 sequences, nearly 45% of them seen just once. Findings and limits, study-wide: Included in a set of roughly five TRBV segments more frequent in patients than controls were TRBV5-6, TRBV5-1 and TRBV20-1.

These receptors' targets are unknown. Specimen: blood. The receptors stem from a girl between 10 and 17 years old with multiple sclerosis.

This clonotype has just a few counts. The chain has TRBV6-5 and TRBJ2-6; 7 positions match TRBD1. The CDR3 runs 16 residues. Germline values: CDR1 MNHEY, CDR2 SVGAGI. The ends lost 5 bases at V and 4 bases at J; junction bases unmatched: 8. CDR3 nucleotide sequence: TGTGCCAGCAGTACGACAGGGTTGAGGGGGGCCAACGTCCTGACTTTC. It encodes CASSTTGLRGANVLTF.

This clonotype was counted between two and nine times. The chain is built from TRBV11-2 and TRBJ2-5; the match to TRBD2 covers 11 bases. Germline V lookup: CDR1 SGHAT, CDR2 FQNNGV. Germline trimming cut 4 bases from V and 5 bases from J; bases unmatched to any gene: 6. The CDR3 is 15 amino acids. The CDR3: CASSSDGLAGETQYF. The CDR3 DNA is TGTGCCAGCAGCTCTGATGGACTAGCGGGCGAGACCCAGTACTTC.

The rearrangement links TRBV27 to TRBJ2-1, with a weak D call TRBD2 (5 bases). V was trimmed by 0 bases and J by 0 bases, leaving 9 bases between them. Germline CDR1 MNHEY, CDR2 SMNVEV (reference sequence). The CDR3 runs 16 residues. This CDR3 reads CASSLSPGNSYNEQFF. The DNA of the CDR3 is TGTGCCAGCAGTTTATCGCCCGGGAACTCCTACAATGAGCAGTTCTTC.

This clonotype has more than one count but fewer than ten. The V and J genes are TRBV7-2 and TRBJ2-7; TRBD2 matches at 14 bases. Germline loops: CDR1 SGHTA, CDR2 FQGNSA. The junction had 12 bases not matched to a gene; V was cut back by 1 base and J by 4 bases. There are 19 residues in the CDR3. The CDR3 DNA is TGTGCCAGCAGCTTAGTCCCGGGACTAGCGGGAGCGGGCGCGTACGAGCAGTACTTC. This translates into CASSLVPGLAGAGAYEQYF.

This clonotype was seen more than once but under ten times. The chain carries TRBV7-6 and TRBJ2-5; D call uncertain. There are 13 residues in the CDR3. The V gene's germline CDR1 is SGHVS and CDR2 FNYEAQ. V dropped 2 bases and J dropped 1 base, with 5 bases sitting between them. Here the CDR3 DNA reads TGTGCCAGCAGCTTACCGGGCCAAGAGACCCAGTACTTC. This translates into CASSLPGQETQYF. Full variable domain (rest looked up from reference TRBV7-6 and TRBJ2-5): GAGVSQSPRYKVTKRGQDVALRCDPISGHVSLYWYRQALGQGPEFLTYFNYEAQQDKSGLPNDRFSAERPEGSISTLTIQRTEQRDSAMYRCASSLPGQETQYFGPGTRLLVL.

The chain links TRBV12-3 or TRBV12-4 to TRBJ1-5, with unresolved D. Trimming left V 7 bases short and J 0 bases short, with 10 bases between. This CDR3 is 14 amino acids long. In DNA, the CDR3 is TGTGCCAGCACCCGCCGTCTTAGCAATCAGCCCCAGCATTTT. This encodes CASTRRLSNQPQHF.

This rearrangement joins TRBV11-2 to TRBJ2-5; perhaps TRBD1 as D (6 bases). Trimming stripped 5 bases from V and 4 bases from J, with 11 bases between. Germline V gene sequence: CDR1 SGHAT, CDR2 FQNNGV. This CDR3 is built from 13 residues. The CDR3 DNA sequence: TGTGCCAGCAGCAAACAGGGTTCAGAGACCCAGTACTTC. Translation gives CASSKQGSETQYF.

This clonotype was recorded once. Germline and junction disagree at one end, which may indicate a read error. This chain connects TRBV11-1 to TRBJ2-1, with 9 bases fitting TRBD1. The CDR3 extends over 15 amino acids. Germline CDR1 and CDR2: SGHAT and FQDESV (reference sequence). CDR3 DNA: TGTGCCAGCAGACTAACGGGACAGGGCAACAACGAGCAGTTCTTC. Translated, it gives CASRLTGQGNNEQFF.

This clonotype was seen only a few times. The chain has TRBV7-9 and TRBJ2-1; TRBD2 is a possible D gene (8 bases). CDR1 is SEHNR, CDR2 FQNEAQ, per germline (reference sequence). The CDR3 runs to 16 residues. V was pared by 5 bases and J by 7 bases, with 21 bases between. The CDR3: CASSPREGAMVNEQFF. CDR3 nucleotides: TGTGCCAGCAGCCCCCGGGAGGGGGCGATGGTAAATGAGCAGTTCTTC.

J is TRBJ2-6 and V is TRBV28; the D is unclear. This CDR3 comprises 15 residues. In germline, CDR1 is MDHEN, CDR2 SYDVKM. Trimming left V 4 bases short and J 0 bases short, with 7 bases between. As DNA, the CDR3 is TGTGCCAGCAGTTCCCTCCCCTCTGGGGCCAACGTCCTGACTTTC. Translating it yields CASSSLPSGANVLTF.

This chain's CDR3 is CASSETGTSGNYEQYF. The CDR3 DNA reads as TGTGCCAGCTCAGAAACCGGGACTAGCGGGAACTACGAGCAGTACTTC. V gene TRBV18 combines with J gene TRBJ2-7; 13 bases match TRBD2. V was pared by 5 bases and J by 3 bases, with 7 bases of the junction left unmatched. There are 16 residues in the CDR3. Germline values: CDR1 KGHSH, CDR2 LQKENI.